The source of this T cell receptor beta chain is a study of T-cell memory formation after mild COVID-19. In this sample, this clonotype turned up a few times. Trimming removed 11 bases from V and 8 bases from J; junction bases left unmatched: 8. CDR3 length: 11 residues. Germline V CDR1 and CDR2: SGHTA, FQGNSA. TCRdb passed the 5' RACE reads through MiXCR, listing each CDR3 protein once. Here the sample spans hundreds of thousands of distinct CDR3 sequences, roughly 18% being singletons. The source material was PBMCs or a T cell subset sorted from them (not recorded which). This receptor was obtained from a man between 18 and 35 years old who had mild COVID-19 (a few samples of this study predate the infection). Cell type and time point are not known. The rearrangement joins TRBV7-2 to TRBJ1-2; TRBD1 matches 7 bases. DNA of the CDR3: TGTGCCGACGGCACAGGGGTCGGCTACACCTTC. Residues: CADGTGVGYTF.